The entry below describes one TCR beta chain. Under the authors' procedure: Reference gene primer amplification in the assay estimated nucleated cell counts. Profiling relied on immunoSEQ multiplex PCR, and the TCRdb table lists in-frame clones only, not all of them. V and J calls and clone size come straight from that table; D and trimming were deduced from the DNA. The sample shows some 200,000 clones, about 80% of them seen only once. V lost 1 base and J 10 bases, leaving 14 bases between the germline ends. CDR1 is SGHTA, CDR2 FQGNSA, per germline. The CDR3 is 13 residues long. The sample is drawn from a study of blood T cell repertoires in COVID-19. Study as a whole: Collection of acute and convalescent COVID-19 samples took place in the United States, Italy and Spain. PBMCs, B-cell-depleted T cells, or T cells were the source of the cDNA or gDNA that made up the material.

This receptor was obtained from a woman aged 45-60 years with active or convalescent COVID-19. Sequenced material: peripheral blood. The gene calls are TRBV7-2 and TRBJ2-7; no clear D. The CDR3 here is CASSLGPTELQYF. The CDR3 region has the DNA TGTGCCAGCAGCTTAGGGCCTACAGAATTACAGTACTTC.